This T cell receptor (beta chain) is from a study of blood T cell repertoires in COVID-19. Study context: COVID-19 samples from acute and convalescent phases originated in the United States, Italy and Spain. T cells, B-cell-depleted T cells, or PBMCs supplied cDNA or gDNA.

With V trimmed by 4 bases and J by 5 bases, 6 bases remained unmatched. Per the germline V gene, CDR1 is SGHRS and CDR2 is YFSETQ. The CDR3 sequence is 13 residues long. In the authors' workflow: Reference gene primers were amplified, and this amplification served to estimate nucleated cell counts. Repertoires were generated with immunoSEQ multiplex PCR, while TCRdb's copy carries only in-frame clones and drops some. The DNA gave D and trimming, while V, J and clone size come from that table. The repertoire holds some 250,000 clones, with around 82% as singletons. Material: peripheral blood. The J gene is TRBJ2-7, the V gene TRBV5-1; 7 positions match TRBD1. This receptor was obtained from a woman between 18 and 29 years old with acute or convalescent COVID-19. Here the CDR3 reads CASSQGQYNEQYF. CDR3 bases: TGCGCCAGCAGCCAGGGACAGTACAACGAGCAGTACTTC.